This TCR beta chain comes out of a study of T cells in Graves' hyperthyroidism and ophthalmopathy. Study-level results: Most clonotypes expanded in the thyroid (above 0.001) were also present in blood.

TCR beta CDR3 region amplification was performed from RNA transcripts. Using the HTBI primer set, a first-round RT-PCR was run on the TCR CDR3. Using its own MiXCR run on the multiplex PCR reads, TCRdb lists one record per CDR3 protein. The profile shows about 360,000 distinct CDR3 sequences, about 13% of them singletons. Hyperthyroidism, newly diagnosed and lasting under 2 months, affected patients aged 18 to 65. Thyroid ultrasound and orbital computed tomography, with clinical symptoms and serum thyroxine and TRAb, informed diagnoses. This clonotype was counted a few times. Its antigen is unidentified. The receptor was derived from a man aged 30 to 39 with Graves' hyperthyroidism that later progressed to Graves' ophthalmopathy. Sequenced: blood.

The CDR3 nucleotides read TGCAGCGTTTCCGGATCCCAAAGGACAGATACGCAGTATTTT. It specifies CSVSGSQRTDTQYF. This chain links TRBV29-1 with TRBJ2-3, with unresolved D. Germline CDR1 and CDR2: SQVTM and ANQGSEA. The CDR3 extends over 14 amino acids. V gave up 5 bases and J gave up 3 bases, with 15 bases separating them.